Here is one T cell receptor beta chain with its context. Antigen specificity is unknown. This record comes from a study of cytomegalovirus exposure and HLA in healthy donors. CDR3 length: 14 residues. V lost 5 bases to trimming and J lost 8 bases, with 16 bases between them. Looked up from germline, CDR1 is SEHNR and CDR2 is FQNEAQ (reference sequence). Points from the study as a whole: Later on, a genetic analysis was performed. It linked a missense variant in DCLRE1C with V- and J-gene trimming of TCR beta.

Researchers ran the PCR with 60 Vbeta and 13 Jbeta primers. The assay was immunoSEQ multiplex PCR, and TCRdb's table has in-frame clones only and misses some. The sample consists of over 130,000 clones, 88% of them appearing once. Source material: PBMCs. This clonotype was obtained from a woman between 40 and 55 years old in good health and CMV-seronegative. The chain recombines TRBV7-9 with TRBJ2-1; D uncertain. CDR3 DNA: TGTGCCAGCAGCCCGGGTCTTCTCCCCCATGAGCAGTTCTTC. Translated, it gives CASSPGLLPHEQFF.